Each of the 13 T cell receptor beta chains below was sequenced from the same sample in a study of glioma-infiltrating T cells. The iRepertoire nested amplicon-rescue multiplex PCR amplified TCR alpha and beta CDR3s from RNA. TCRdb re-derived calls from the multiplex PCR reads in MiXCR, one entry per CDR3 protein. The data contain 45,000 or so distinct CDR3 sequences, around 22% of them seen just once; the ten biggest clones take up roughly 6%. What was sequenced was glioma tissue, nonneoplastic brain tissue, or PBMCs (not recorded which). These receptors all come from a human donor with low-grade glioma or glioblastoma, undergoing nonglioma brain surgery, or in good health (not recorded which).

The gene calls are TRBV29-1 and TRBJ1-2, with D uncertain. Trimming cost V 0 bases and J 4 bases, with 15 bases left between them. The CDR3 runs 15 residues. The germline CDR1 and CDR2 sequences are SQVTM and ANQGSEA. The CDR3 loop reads CSVEDARKVAYGYTF. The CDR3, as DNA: TGCAGCGTTGAAGACGCCAGGAAAGTAGCCTATGGCTACACCTTC.

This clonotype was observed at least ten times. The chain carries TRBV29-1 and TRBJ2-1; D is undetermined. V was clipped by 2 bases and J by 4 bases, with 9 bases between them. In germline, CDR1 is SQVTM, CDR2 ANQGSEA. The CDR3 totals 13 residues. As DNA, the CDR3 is TGCAGCGTTGAACGACCGGAATACAATGAGCAGTTCTTC. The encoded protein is CSVERPEYNEQFF.

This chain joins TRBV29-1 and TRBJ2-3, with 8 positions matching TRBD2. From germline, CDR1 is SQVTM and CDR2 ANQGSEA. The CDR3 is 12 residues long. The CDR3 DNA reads TGCGCCAGCGGGGGCTACACAGATACGCAGTATTTT. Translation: CASGGYTDTQYF.

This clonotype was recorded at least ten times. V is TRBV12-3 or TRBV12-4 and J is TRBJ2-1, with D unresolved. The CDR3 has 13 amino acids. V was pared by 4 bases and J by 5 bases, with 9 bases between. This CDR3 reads CASSSSGNNEQFF. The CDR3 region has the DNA TGTGCCAGCAGTTCAAGTGGAAACAATGAGCAGTTCTTC.

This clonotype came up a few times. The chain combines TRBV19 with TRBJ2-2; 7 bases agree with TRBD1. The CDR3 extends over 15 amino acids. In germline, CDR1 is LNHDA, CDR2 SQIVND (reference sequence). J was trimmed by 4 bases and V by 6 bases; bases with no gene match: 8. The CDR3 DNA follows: TGTGCCAGTAGGAGACGGACAGGCGGCACCGGGGAGCTGTTTTTT. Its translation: CASRRRTGGTGELFF. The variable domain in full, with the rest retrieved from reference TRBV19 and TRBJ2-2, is DGGITQSPKYLFRKEGQNVTLSCEQNLNHDAMYWYRQDPGQGLRLIYYSQIVNDFQKGDIAEGYSVSREKKESFPLTVTSAQKNPTAFYLCASRRRTGGTGELFFGEGSRLTVL.

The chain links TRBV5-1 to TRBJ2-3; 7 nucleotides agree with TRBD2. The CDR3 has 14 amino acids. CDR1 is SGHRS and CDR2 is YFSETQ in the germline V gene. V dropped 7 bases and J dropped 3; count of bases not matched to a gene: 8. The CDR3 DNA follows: TGCGCCAGCTGCGAAAGCGGGAAGACAGATACGCAGTATTTT. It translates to CASCESGKTDTQYF. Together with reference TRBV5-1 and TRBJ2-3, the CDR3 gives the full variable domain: KAGVTQTPRYLIKTRGQQVTLSCSPISGHRSVSWYQQTPGQGLQFLFEYFSETQRNKGNFPGRFSGRQFSNSRSEMNVSTLELGDSALYLCASCESGKTDTQYFGPGTRLTVL.

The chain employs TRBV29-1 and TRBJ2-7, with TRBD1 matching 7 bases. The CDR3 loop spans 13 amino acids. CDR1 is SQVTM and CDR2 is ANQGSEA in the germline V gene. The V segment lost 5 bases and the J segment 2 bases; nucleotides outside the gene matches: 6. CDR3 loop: CSVTTGNTYEQYV. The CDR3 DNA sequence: TGCAGCGTTACGACAGGGAATACCTACGAGCAGTACGTC.

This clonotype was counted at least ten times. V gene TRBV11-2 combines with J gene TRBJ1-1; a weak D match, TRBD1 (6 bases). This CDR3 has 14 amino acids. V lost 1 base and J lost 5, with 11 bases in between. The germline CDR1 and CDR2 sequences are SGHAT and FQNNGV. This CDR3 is CASSLVAGVTEAFF. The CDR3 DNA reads TGTGCCAGCAGCTTAGTAGCAGGGGTGACTGAAGCTTTCTTT.

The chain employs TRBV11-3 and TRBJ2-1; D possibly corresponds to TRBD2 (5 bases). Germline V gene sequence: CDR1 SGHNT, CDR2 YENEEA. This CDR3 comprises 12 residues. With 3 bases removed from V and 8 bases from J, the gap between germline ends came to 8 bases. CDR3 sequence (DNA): TGTGCCAGCAGCTTGTTGGGAGATGAGCAGTTCTTC. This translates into CASSLLGDEQFF.

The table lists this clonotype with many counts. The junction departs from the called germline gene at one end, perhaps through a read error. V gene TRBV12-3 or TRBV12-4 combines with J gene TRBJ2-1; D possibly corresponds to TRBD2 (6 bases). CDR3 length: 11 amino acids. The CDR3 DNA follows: TGTGCCAGCAGTTGGAGGGACCGAGGGATCTTC. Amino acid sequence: CASSWRDRGIF.

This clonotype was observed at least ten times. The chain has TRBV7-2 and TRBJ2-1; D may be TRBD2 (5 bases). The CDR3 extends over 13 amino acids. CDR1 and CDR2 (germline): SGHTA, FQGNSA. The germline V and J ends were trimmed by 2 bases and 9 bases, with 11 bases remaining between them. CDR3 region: CASSLLISGEQFF. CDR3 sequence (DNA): TGTGCCAGCAGCTTACTAATAAGCGGTGAGCAGTTCTTC.

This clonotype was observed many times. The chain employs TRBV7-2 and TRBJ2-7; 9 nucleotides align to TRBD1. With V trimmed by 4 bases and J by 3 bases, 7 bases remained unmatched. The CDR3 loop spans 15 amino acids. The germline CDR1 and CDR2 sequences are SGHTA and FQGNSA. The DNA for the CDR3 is TGTGCCAGCAGCTCACCCGGGACAGGGTTCTACGAGCAGTACTTC. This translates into CASSSPGTGFYEQYF.

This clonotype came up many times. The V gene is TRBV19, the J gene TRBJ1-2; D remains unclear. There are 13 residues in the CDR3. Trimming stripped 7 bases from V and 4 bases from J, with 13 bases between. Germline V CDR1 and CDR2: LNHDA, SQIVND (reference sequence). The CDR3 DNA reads TGTGCCAGTAAGAGGAGCGGGCCCTATGGCTACACCTTC. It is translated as CASKRSGPYGYTF.